A single sample gave rise to the 2 T cell receptor beta chains below, sequenced in a study of T cell repertoires in breast cancer (dated by TCRdb to the mid-2010s). To analyze paired alpha-beta TCRs of CD8+ T cells, the researchers used an expanded emulsion RT-PCR method with primers covering all TCR V genes. The library was generated by emulsion pairing. For sequencing, an Illumina MiSeq was employed. Unpaired genes were suppressed by a second nested PCR containing blocking oligos, after which a third nested PCR added Illumina adaptors and barcodes. Through fastp at Q25 and MiXCR, TCRdb rebuilt clones from the public reads, retaining in-frame beta chains. CDR3 protein duplicates are merged, each entry listing the most common genes and DNA. The sample includes approximately 37,000 distinct CDR3 sequences, with about 48% observed a single time. The ten largest clones capture 60% of the sample. The sample comprised CD8+ T cells. The source of these receptors is a pool of human donors with breast cancer or a healthy control (not recorded which).

V gene TRBV6-5 combines with J gene TRBJ1-4, with TRBD1 as a possible D gene (5 bases). V lost 0 bases, J lost 3 bases, and 17 bases lay in between. CDR1 and CDR2 from the germline V gene are MNHEY and SVGAGI. The CDR3 runs to 18 residues. CDR3 bases: TGTGCCAGCAGTTACTCTTATCCAGGGAGCGCCGCTAATGAAAAACTGTTTTTT. It is translated as CASSYSYPGSAANEKLFF.

The gene calls are TRBV5-5 and TRBJ1-2; D is possibly TRBD1 (5 bases). V dropped 1 base and J dropped 6 bases, with 10 bases sitting between them. The CDR3 consists of 13 residues. CDR1 is SGHKS and CDR2 is YYEKEE in the germline V gene (reference sequence). The CDR3 coding sequence is TGTGCCAGCAGCTTGAGGCAGGGCAATGGCTACACCTTC. It encodes CASSLRQGNGYTF.